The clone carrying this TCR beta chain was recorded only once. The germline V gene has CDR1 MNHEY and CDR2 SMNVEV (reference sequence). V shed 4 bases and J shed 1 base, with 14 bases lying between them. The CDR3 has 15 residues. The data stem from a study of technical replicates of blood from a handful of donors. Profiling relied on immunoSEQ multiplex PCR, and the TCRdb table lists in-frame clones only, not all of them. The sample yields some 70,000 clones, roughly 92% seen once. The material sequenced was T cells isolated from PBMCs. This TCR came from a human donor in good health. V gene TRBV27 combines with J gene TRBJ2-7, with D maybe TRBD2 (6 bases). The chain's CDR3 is CASSSGRGGSYEQYF. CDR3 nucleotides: TGTGCCAGCAGTTCCGGGCGGGGAGGTTCCTACGAGCAGTACTTC.